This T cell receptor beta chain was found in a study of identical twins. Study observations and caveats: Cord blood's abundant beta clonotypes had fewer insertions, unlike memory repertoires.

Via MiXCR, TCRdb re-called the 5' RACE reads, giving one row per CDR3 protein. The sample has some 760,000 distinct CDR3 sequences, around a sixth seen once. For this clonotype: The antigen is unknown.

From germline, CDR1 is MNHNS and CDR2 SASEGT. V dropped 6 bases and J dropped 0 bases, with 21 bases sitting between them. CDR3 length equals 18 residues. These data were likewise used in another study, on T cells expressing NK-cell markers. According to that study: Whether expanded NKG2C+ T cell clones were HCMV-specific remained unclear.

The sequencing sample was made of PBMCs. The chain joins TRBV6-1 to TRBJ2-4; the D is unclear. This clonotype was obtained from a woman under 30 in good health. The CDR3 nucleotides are TGTGCCAGCAGCGTTTTTACTCCGGGCACCCTAGCCAAAAACATTCAGTACTTC. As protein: CASSVFTPGTLAKNIQYF.